This T cell receptor (beta chain) stems from a study of glioma-infiltrating T cells (dated by TCRdb to the mid-2010s). Turning to the overall study: TCR alpha- and beta-chain repertoires were sequenced from glioma tissue, non-neoplastic brain tissue and matched peripheral blood mononuclear cells. Each tissue-infiltrating repertoire was compared with the same patient's peripheral blood repertoire to measure divergence between tissue and blood T-cell populations. The paired cohort was made up of three low-grade glioma patients, 8 or 9 primary glioblastoma patients and three non-glioma patients who contributed non-neoplastic brain tissue. What the study reported, not specific to this receptor: Group comparisons were based on small numbers of patients: three non-neoplastic, three low-grade glioma and roughly eight glioblastoma patients. Very few CDR3 sequences were found to be shared between tissue and blood, and this scarcity was attributed to high CDR3 diversity and limited sampling. VJ-independent divergence between tissue and blood was below expectation in non-neoplastic patients but above expectation in all gliomas, especially low-grade gliomas.

This clonotype was recorded at least ten times. The antigen it binds to is not known. Nothing much larger sits one base from this clone, and base qualities are not available. TCR alpha and beta CDR3 regions were amplified with the iRepertoire nested amplicon-rescue multiplex PCR (arm-PCR) platform from RNA. The input for one-step reverse transcription and amplification was about 95-400 ng of tissue mRNA or PBMC total RNA. Following bead purification, Illumina adapters were added by a secondary multiplex PCR, and libraries between 200 and 400 bp were gel-purified. The libraries contained internal 6-nucleotide barcodes that were used for demultiplexing. Libraries were sequenced on an Illumina MiSeq with 2x220 or 2x250 nucleotide paired-end reads. Under the source paper's analysis protocol: Paired reads were merged with FLASH 1.2.11 and aligned to the GRCh37 human genome with BWA-MEM before extracting TRA and TRB reads. An IMGT-derived reference of cassette sequences and CDR3 motifs, with pseudogenes included, was used for V and J assignment. Three-frame translation of reads was performed, and productive CDR3s were defined as those with a C...FGXG motif and no stop codons. Clonotypes were defined as unique combinations of V-J cassette pair and CDR3 amino acid sequence. Filtering of reads was based on Hamming distance, with the threshold set by the sequence error rate of each sample in mapped regions. TCRdb reran the public reads through fastp at Q25 and MiXCR, keeping productive beta chains. One record per CDR3 amino acid sequence lists the most common genes and DNA. TCRdb, rather than the study authors, made the V and J calls. This sample comprises approximately 89,000 distinct CDR3 sequences, less than 30% of them detected only once. The ten largest clones take up more than 6.5% of the sample.

This sequence originates from a human donor with low-grade glioma or glioblastoma, undergoing nonglioma brain surgery, or in good health (not recorded which). The material sequenced was glioma tissue, nonneoplastic brain tissue, or PBMCs (not recorded which).

The DNA is TGTGCCAGCAGCTCTACAGGGACCTACCGGTTCTTC. The resulting protein is CASSSTGTYRFF. In this chain, TRBV7-9 is recombined with TRBJ2-1; D gene: possibly TRBD1, on 6 matching bases. V is cut by 4 bases and J by 15 bases, and the space between the germline ends is 16 bases. From the cysteine through the phenylalanine, the CDR3 covers 12 amino acids. The only DNA kept is the CDR3, 36 bases in frame from the first base. The germline V gene (reference sequence) sets CDR1 to SEHNR and CDR2 to FQNEAQ.